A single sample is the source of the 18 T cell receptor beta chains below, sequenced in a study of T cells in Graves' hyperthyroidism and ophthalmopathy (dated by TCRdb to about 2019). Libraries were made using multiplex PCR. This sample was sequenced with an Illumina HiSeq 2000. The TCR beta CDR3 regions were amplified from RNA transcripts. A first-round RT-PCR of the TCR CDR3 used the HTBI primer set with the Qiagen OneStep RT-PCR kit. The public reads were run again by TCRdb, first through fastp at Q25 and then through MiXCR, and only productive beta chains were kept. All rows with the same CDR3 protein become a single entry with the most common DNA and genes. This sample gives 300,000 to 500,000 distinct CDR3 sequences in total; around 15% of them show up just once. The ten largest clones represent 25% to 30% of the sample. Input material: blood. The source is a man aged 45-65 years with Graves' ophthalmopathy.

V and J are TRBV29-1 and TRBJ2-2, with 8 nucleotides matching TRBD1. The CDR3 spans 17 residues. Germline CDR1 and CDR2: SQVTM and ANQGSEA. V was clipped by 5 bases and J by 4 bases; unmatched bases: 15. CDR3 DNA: TGCAGCGTTCAGGACAGGGCGTCGGGACTTATCACCGGGGAGCTGTTTTTT. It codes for CSVQDRASGLITGELFF.

The CDR3 reads CAISPGQKNTEAFF. The CDR3 DNA is TGTGCCATCAGTCCGGGACAGAAGAACACTGAAGCTTTCTTT. V usage is TRBV10-3 and J usage is TRBJ1-1; 7 bases are shared with TRBD1. V was clipped by 5 bases and J by 1 base; unmatched bases: 4. CDR3 size: 14 residues. Germline CDR1 reads ENHRY; CDR2 reads SYGVKD.

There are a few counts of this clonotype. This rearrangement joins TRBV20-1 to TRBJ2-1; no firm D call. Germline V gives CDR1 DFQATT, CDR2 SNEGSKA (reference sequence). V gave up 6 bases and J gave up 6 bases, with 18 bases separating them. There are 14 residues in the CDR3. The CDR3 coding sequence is TGCAGTGCCAATGCAGATTGGTCCGGCAATGAGCAGTTCTTC. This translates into CSANADWSGNEQFF.

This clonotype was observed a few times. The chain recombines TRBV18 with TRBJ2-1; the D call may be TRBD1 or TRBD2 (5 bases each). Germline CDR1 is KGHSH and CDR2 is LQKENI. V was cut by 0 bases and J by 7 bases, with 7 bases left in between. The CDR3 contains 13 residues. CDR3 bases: TGTGCCAGCTCACCACCCGGGGCGAATGAGCAGTTCTTC. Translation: CASSPPGANEQFF.

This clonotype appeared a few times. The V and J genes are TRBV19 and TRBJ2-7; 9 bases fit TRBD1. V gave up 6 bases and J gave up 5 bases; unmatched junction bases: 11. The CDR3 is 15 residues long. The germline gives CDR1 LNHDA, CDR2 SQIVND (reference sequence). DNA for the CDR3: TGTGCCAGTAGCCCGACCGGGACAGGGAGTGACGAGCAGTACTTC. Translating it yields CASSPTGTGSDEQYF.

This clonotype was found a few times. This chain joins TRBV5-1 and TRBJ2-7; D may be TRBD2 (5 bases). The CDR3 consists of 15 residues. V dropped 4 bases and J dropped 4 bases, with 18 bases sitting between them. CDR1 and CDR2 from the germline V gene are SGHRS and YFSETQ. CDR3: CASSGTDLPTYEQYF. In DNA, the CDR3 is TGCGCCAGCAGCGGTACGGACTTACCGACTTACGAGCAGTACTTC.

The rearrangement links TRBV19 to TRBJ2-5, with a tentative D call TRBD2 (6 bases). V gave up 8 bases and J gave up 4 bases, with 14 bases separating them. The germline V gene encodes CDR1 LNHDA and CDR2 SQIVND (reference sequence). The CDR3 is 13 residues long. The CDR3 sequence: CASSREIGETQYF. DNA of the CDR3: TGTGCCAGTTCCCGGGAGATTGGAGAGACCCAGTACTTC.

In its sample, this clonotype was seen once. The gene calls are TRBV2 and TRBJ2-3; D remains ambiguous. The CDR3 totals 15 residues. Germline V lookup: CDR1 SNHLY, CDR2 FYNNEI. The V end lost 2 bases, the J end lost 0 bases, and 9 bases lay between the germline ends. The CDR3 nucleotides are TGTGCCAGCAGTGAATGGAATTCTAGCACAGATACGCAGTATTTT. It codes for CASSEWNSSTDTQYF. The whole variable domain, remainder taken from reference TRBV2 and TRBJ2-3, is EPEVTQTPSHQVTQMGQEVILRCVPISNHLYFYWYRQILGQKVEFLVSFYNNEISEKSEIFDDQFSVERPDGSNFTLKIRSTKLEDSAMYFCASSEWNSSTDTQYFGPGTRLTVL.

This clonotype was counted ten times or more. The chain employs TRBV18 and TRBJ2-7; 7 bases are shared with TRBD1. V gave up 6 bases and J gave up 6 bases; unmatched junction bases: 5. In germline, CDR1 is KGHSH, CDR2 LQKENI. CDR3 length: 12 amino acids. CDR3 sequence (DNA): TGTGCCAGCTCGCCCCCAGGGGGCGAGCAGTACTTC. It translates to CASSPPGGEQYF.

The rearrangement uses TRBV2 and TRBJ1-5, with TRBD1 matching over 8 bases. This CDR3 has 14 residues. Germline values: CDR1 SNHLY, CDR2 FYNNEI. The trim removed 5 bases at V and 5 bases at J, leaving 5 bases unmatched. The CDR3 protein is CASSTGQGYQPQHF. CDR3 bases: TGTGCCAGCAGTACCGGACAGGGCTATCAGCCCCAGCATTTT.

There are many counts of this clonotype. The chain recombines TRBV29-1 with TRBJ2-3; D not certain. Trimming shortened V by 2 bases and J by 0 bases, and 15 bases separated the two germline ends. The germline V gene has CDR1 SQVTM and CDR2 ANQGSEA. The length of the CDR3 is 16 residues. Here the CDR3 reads CSVELAIGLSTDTQYF. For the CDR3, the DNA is TGCAGCGTTGAATTGGCCATAGGTTTAAGCACAGATACGCAGTATTTT.

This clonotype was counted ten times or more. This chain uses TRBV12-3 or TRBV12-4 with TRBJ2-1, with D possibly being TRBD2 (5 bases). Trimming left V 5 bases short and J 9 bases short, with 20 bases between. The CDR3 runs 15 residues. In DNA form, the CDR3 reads TGTGCCAGCAGTACCTCCGGGATAGGTCCGGGTGAGCAGTTCTTC. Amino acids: CASSTSGIGPGEQFF.

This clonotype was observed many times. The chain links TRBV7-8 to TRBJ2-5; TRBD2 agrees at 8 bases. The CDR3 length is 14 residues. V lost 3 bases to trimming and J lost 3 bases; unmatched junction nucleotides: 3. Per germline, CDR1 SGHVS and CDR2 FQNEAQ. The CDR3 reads CASSLILAEETQYF. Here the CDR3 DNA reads TGTGCCAGCAGCTTGATACTAGCGGAAGAGACCCAGTACTTC.

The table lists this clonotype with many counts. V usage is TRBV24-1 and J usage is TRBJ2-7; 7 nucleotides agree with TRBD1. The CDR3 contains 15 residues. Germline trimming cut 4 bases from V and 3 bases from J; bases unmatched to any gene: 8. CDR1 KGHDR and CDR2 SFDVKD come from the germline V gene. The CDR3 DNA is TGTGCCACCAGTGACCTGGGACAGCGAATCTACGAGCAGTACTTC. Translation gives CATSDLGQRIYEQYF.

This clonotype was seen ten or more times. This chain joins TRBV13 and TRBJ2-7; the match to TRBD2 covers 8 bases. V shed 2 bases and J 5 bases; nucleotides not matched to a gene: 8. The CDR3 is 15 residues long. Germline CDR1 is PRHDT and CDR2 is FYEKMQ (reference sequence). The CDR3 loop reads CASSLYREGRDEQYF. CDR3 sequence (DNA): TGTGCCAGCAGCTTATATCGGGAGGGCCGGGACGAGCAGTACTTC.

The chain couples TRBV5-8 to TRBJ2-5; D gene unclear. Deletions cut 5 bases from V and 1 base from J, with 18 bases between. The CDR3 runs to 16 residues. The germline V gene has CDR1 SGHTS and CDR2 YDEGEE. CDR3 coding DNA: TGTGCCAGCAGTATGGTGGGGTTTCCGGCCCAAGAGACCCAGTACTTC. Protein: CASSMVGFPAQETQYF.

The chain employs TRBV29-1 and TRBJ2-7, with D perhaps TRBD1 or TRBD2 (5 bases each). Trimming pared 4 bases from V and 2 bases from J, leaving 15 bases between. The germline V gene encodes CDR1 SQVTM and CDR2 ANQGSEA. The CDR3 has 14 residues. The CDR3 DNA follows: TGCAGCGTTGGGGGCCGACGGGGCACCTACGAGCAGTACTTC. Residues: CSVGGRRGTYEQYF.

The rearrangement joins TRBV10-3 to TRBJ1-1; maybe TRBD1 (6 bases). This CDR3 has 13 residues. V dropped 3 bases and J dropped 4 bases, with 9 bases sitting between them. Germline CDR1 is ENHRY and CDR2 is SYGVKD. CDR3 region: CAISESGATEAFF. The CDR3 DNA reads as TGTGCCATCAGTGAATCGGGGGCCACTGAAGCTTTCTTT.